Listed here is a single T cell receptor (beta chain). Its antigen is not known. These data belong to a study of cytomegalovirus exposure and HLA in healthy donors. Study information: A later analysis reported the roughly 120 validation repertoires used the same platform as the roughly 700 first-cohort repertoires. Findings and caveats of the study: While the bulk of TCR sequences proved rare, some public TCRs turned up in many donors. The study recorded some 160 TCR beta chains that were cytomegalovirus-associated. The classifier reportedly diagnosed cytomegalovirus status with high sensitivity and specificity.

The assay was immunoSEQ multiplex PCR, and TCRdb's table has in-frame clones only and misses some. The sample consists of 150,000 to 200,000 clones, more than 75% of them appearing once. The length of the CDR3 is 15 residues. Trimming removed 6 bases from V and 4 bases from J; junction bases left unmatched: 7. Germline CDR1 and CDR2: LNHDA and SQIVND (reference sequence). The sample taken for sequencing was PBMCs. This sequence joins TRBV19 and TRBJ2-2, with 8 nucleotides matching TRBD1. The sequence came from a man aged 25 to 40 in good health and CMV-seropositive. CDR3 protein: CASSRDRGGTGELFF. As DNA, the CDR3 is TGTGCCAGTAGCCGAGACAGGGGCGGCACCGGGGAGCTGTTTTTT. Together with reference TRBV19 and TRBJ2-2, the CDR3 gives the full variable domain: DGGITQSPKYLFRKEGQNVTLSCEQNLNHDAMYWYRQDPGQGLRLIYYSQIVNDFQKGDIAEGYSVSREKKESFPLTVTSAQKNPTAFYLCASSRDRGGTGELFFGEGSRLTVL.